These 6 T cell receptor beta chains were sequenced from one sample in a study of blood T cell repertoires in COVID-19. TCRdb's table, derived via immunoSEQ multiplex PCR, lists solely in-frame clones and lacks some. The repertoire includes about 100,000 clones, about 80% of them detected once, and around a third sits in the top ten. Sequencing was carried out using peripheral blood. These TCRs come from a man aged 65 to 85 with active or convalescent COVID-19.

This chain uses TRBV19 with TRBJ1-2; perhaps TRBD1 as D (6 bases). V gave up 2 bases and J gave up 4 bases, with 11 bases separating them. Germline V lookup: CDR1 LNHDA, CDR2 SQIVND (reference sequence). The CDR3 runs to 14 residues. CDR3 sequence reads: CASSIRTESYGYTF. The CDR3 DNA reads TGTGCCAGTAGTATAAGGACAGAGAGCTATGGCTACACCTTC.

J is TRBJ1-2 and V is TRBV5-5, with D possibly matching TRBD1 (5 bases). The V gene's germline CDR1 is SGHKS and CDR2 YYEKEE (reference sequence). The CDR3 totals 15 residues. Trimming left V 4 bases short and J 4 bases short, with 17 bases between. For the CDR3, the DNA is TGTGCCAGCAGCGATTCAAGGACACCTTCCTATGGCTACACCTTC. Residues: CASSDSRTPSYGYTF.

This clone was seen once. This chain joins TRBV18 and TRBJ1-6; 7 bases agree with TRBD1. The CDR3 has 14 residues. Germline assignment: CDR1 KGHSH and CDR2 LQKENI. V lost 3 bases, J lost 6 bases, and 2 bases stayed unmatched. The CDR3 sequence: CASSPGQPNSPLHF. The CDR3 DNA is TGTGCCAGCTCACCGGGACAGCCTAATTCACCCCTCCACTTT.

This clone has more than one count but fewer than ten. The genes are TRBV12-3 or TRBV12-4 and TRBJ1-2, with 8 bases fitting TRBD1. V lost 5 bases to trimming and J lost 2 bases; unmatched junction nucleotides: 1. This CDR3 is built from 13 residues. The CDR3 nucleotides are TGTGCCAGCAGTCGACAGGGGAACTATGGCTACACCTTC. Amino acids: CASSRQGNYGYTF.

The gene calls are TRBV28 and TRBJ2-6; 9 bases are shared with TRBD1. The CDR3 has 17 amino acids. V shed 5 bases, J shed 1 base, and the junction held 6 bases outside the gene matches. Germline loops: CDR1 MDHEN, CDR2 SYDVKM. The CDR3 DNA sequence: TGTGCCAGCAGTCACCGGGACAGGGCGTCTGGGGCCAACGTCCTGACTTTC. Amino acid sequence: CASSHRDRASGANVLTF.

The chain carries TRBV6-2 or TRBV6-3 and TRBJ1-2; D call uncertain. Germline-derived CDR1 and CDR2 are MNHEY and SVGEGT. The CDR3 contains 13 residues. Between the trimmed V and J ends, which lost 4 bases and 7 bases, there was a span of 13 bases. In DNA form, the CDR3 reads TGTGCCAGCAGTTTTCCACCTCCAGGTGGCTACACCTTC. Its protein is CASSFPPPGGYTF.